There are many counts of the clone carrying this T cell receptor beta chain. The cDNA came from 5'RACE, which used 10-nucleotide random UMIs. From the 5' RACE reads, TCRdb called clonotypes with MiXCR, one entry per CDR3 protein. The sample consists of approximately 66,000 distinct CDR3 sequences, around 3.7% of them appearing once. This entry is derived from a study of neurological immune-mediated disorders. Overall study: Secondary progressive cases numbered 3 among the 34 multiple sclerosis patients, while the other 31 were relapsing-remitting.

CDR1 and CDR2 (germline): SGHRS, YFSETQ. V was shortened by 0 bases and J by 6 bases, with 12 bases between the two germline ends. The CDR3 runs to 14 residues. Sequencing was performed on PBMCs. This clonotype was sampled from a man aged 35 to 55 with multiple sclerosis. This chain links TRBV5-1 with TRBJ1-2; tentatively, D is TRBD1 (5 bases). The CDR3 loop is CASSLGTRGDGYTF. The CDR3 coding sequence is TGCGCCAGCAGCTTGGGGACCCGGGGCGATGGCTACACCTTC. Together with reference TRBV5-1 and TRBJ1-2, the CDR3 gives the full variable domain: KAGVTQTPRYLIKTRGQQVTLSCSPISGHRSVSWYQQTPGQGLQFLFEYFSETQRNKGNFPGRFSGRQFSNSRSEMNVSTLELGDSALYLCASSLGTRGDGYTFGSGTRLTVV.